This TCR beta chain was sequenced in a study of blood T cell repertoires in COVID-19. Germline-derived CDR1 and CDR2 are ENHRY and SYGVKD. With 8 bases removed from V and 8 bases from J, the gap between germline ends came to 15 bases. The CDR3 length is 12 residues. The recovered donors of Cohort 3 showed two negative PCRs, clearance, or symptom resolution. Clones were read by immunoSEQ multiplex PCR, and TCRdb kept only the in-frame ones, dropping some. The sample yields a few hundred thousand clones, over 80% seen once. The sequence came from a woman aged 45-60 years who had recovered from COVID-19. The rearrangement links TRBV10-3 to TRBJ1-2; no reliable D call. The specimen was PBMCs or T cells enriched from blood (not recorded which). Here the CDR3 DNA reads TGTGCCATCTCGGATCCTCTCGGGGGCTACACCTTC. Its translation: CAISDPLGGYTF.